The next 31 T cell receptor beta chains were all read from a single sample in a study of Ad26.COV2.S vaccination and SARS-CoV-2 variants. TCRdb's table, derived via immunoSEQ multiplex PCR, lists solely in-frame clones and lacks some. The table includes more than 300,000 clones, roughly 86% detected once. Treatment denoted: some 19 received Ad26.COV2.S at low or high dose, single or two shots; five or six received placebo; per-sample allocation not given. Specimens were obtained on day 63 following the first vaccine or placebo injection. Sequences were derived from peripheral blood, sampled in a trial of Ad26.COV2.S vaccine versus placebo. The source is a person between 18 and 65 years old who received the Ad26.COV2.S COVID-19 vaccine or a placebo.

The chain couples TRBV7-9 to TRBJ1-3; a weak D match, TRBD1 (6 bases). Germline V CDR1 and CDR2: SEHNR, FQNEAQ (reference sequence). CDR3 length: 14 amino acids. V shed 10 bases and J shed 1 base, with 14 bases lying between them. The chain's CDR3 is CATMRGGSGNTIYF. Here the CDR3 DNA reads TGTGCCACCATGAGGGGGGGTTCTGGAAACACCATATATTTT.

The V and J genes are TRBV18 and TRBJ2-7; TRBD1 might be the D (6 bases). The CDR3 length is 16 residues. CDR1 and CDR2 from the germline V gene are KGHSH and LQKENI. Trimming removed 3 bases at V and 2 bases at J, with 17 bases between. CDR3 DNA sequence: TGTGCCAGCTCACCTACAGGGTTCAGGGATACCTACGAGCAGTACTTC. Its protein is CASSPTGFRDTYEQYF.

This CDR3 reads CASSEQGGASGNTIYF. The CDR3 DNA sequence: TGTGCCAGCAGTGAACAAGGGGGCGCGTCTGGAAACACCATATATTTT. This chain joins TRBV2 and TRBJ1-3, with TRBD1 matching 7 bases. This CDR3 region has 16 residues. Germline values: CDR1 SNHLY, CDR2 FYNNEI. V trimming: 2 bases; J trimming: 1 base; junction bases outside the gene matches: 5.

V and J are TRBV29-1 and TRBJ1-5; 9 nucleotides match TRBD1. Germline V CDR1 and CDR2: SQVTM, ANQGSEA. The V gene end was trimmed by 6 bases and the J gene end by 0 bases; junction bases not matched to a gene: 6. This CDR3 comprises 15 residues. The CDR3 is CSVSTGGYSNQPQHF. CDR3 DNA sequence: TGCAGCGTCTCGACAGGGGGATATAGCAATCAGCCCCAGCATTTT.

The sample holds a few counts of this clone. This CDR3 reads CASSPTGWTYEQYF. Written as DNA, the CDR3 is TGTGCCAGCAGCCCGACCGGGTGGACCTACGAGCAGTACTTC. The chain has TRBV7-2 and TRBJ2-7; no reliable D call. The germline gives CDR1 SGHTA, CDR2 FQGNSA. CDR3 size: 14 residues. With 5 bases removed from V and 2 bases from J, the gap between germline ends came to 13 bases.

This chain joins TRBV7-2 and TRBJ1-3; D is uncertain. CDR3 length equals 13 residues. Germline assignment: CDR1 SGHTA and CDR2 FQGNSA. V was trimmed by 5 bases and J by 0 bases, leaving 5 bases between them. The CDR3 region is CASSQISGNTIYF. The CDR3 nucleotides are TGTGCCAGCAGCCAGATCTCTGGAAACACCATATATTTT.

The table lists this clone with a count of one. This rearrangement joins TRBV6-1 to TRBJ2-3; 9 positions match TRBD1. The CDR3 is 14 residues long. With V trimmed by 5 bases and J by 4 bases, 4 bases remained unmatched. CDR1 and CDR2 (germline): MNHNS, SASEGT. In DNA form, the CDR3 reads TGTGCCAGCAGTCCCACAGGGGGCCCAGATACGCAGTATTTT. This gives the protein CASSPTGGPDTQYF.

The gene calls are TRBV29-1 and TRBJ1-2, with D possibly matching TRBD1 (6 bases). The CDR3 runs to 12 residues. The V end lost 5 bases, the J end lost 5 bases, and 12 bases lay between the germline ends. The V gene's germline CDR1 is SQVTM and CDR2 ANQGSEA. CDR3 sequence reads: CSVRYRAYGYTF. CDR3 DNA sequence: TGCAGCGTTCGATACAGGGCGTATGGCTACACCTTC.

CDR3 DNA sequence: TGCAGTGCTAGACAGGGGAGCGGCTACACCTTC. Translation gives CSARQGSGYTF. The V call is TRBV20-1, the J call TRBJ1-2; possible D gene TRBD1, 6 bases. The CDR3 is 11 residues long. The V end was cut by 2 bases, the J end by 8 bases, with 9 bases between. The germline V gene encodes CDR1 DFQATT and CDR2 SNEGSKA (reference sequence).

This clone appeared a few times. V and J are TRBV4-2 and TRBJ2-1; 7 bases line up with TRBD1. Germline V CDR1 and CDR2: LGHNA, YNFKEQ. Losses at the gene ends were 0 bases for V and 2 bases for J; bases not matched to a gene: 7. The CDR3 contains 17 residues. The CDR3 bases are TGTGCCAGCAGCCAAGAAACCGTTCAGGGGGCCTACAATGAGCAGTTCTTC. Its protein is CASSQETVQGAYNEQFF.

The chain carries TRBV7-9 and TRBJ1-4; D is uncertain. Germline-derived CDR1 and CDR2 are SEHNR and FQNEAQ (reference sequence). Deletions cut 1 base from V and 4 bases from J, with 7 bases between. The CDR3 contains 14 residues. The CDR3 here is CASSLGTFNEKLFF. CDR3 coding DNA: TGTGCCAGCAGCTTAGGCACCTTTAATGAAAAACTGTTTTTT.

In this sample, this clone turned up once. The chain carries TRBV30 and TRBJ1-5; D call uncertain. The germline CDR1 and CDR2 sequences are GTSNPN and SVGIG (reference sequence). This CDR3 is 14 amino acids long. Trimming removed 0 bases from V and 3 bases from J, with 9 bases in between. This CDR3 reads CAWSVIGFNQPQHF. The DNA for the CDR3 is TGTGCCTGGAGTGTAATTGGATTCAATCAGCCCCAGCATTTT.

The chain carries TRBV9 and TRBJ1-6, with 9 bases identical to TRBD1. Germline CDR1 is SGDLS and CDR2 is YYNGEE. The CDR3 extends over 15 amino acids. Unmatched junction bases numbered 3, after V lost 0 bases and J lost 8 bases. This CDR3 reads CASSVEGQGHSPLHF. CDR3 in DNA: TGTGCCAGCAGCGTAGAGGGACAGGGCCATTCACCCCTCCACTTT.

The V and J genes are TRBV24-1 and TRBJ2-1, with 8 bases aligning to TRBD2. The CDR3 extends over 15 amino acids. Germline V gives CDR1 KGHDR, CDR2 SFDVKD. After removal of 3 bases from V and 6 bases from J, the junction contained 6 bases not matched to a gene. The CDR3 protein is CATSDPRGGFNEQFF. In DNA, the CDR3 is TGTGCCACCAGTGATCCCCGGGGGGGGTTCAATGAGCAGTTCTTC.

The V call is TRBV15, the J call TRBJ2-1; the match to TRBD1 covers 7 bases. Trimming at V came to 1 base and at J to 2 bases, leaving 2 bases not matched to a gene. Germline assignment: CDR1 LNHNV and CDR2 YYDKDF (reference sequence). The CDR3 is made up of 15 amino acids. The CDR3 loop is CATSRGGTAYNEQFF. The CDR3 DNA sequence: TGTGCCACCAGCAGAGGTGGGACAGCCTACAATGAGCAGTTCTTC. Combining the CDR3 with reference TRBV15 and TRBJ2-1 gives the whole variable domain DAMVIQNPRYQVTQFGKPVTLSCSQTLNHNVMYWYQQKSSQAPKLLFHYYDKDFNNEADTPDNFQSRRPNTSFCFLDIRSPGLGDTAMYLCATSRGGTAYNEQFFGPGTRLTVL.

The rearrangement joins TRBV5-1 to TRBJ1-2; D is ambiguous. V gave up 1 base and J gave up 7 bases, with 8 bases separating them. Germline CDR1 and CDR2: SGHRS and YFSETQ. This CDR3 contains 12 residues. The CDR3 region is CASSLPARGYTF. Written as DNA, the CDR3 is TGCGCCAGCAGCTTGCCGGCCCGTGGCTACACCTTC.

The DNA of the CDR3 is TGTGCCAGTAGTATAGGGGCCAGCAGTATCACTGAAGCTTTCTTT. This encodes CASSIGASSITEAFF. The chain is built from TRBV19 and TRBJ1-1; no firm D call. This CDR3 has 15 residues. V lost 1 base and J lost 4, with 13 bases in between. Germline CDR1 is LNHDA and CDR2 is SQIVND (reference sequence).

This clone was seen once. J is TRBJ2-1 and V is TRBV6-2 or TRBV6-3, with D possibly matching TRBD1 (6 bases). The CDR3 is 17 amino acids. V shed 2 bases and J shed 0 bases, with 14 bases lying between them. Germline CDR1 MNHEY, CDR2 SVGEGT. Here the CDR3 reads CASSYPQGSISYNEQFF. CDR3 in DNA: TGTGCCAGCAGTTACCCCCAGGGGTCGATCTCCTACAATGAGCAGTTCTTC.

The sample holds one count of this clone. The chain combines TRBV7-2 with TRBJ1-3, with a tentative D call TRBD1 (6 bases). This CDR3 comprises 17 residues. Germline V gives CDR1 SGHTA, CDR2 FQGNSA. Trimming stripped 1 base from V and 1 base from J, with 14 bases between. Here the CDR3 reads CASSLVWGGLSGNTIYF. Here the CDR3 DNA reads TGTGCCAGCAGCTTAGTGTGGGGGGGGCTGTCTGGAAACACCATATATTTT.

The chain joins TRBV12-3 or TRBV12-4 to TRBJ1-2; D gene unclear. V was clipped by 6 bases and J by 1 base, with 6 bases between them. The CDR3 is 12 residues long. The CDR3 is CASSKINYGYTF. The CDR3 coding sequence is TGTGCCAGCAGCAAGATTAACTATGGCTACACCTTC.

The sample holds one count of this clone. The chain couples TRBV9 to TRBJ2-1; D might be TRBD2 (6 bases). Germline assignment: CDR1 SGDLS and CDR2 YYNGEE. The V end lost 6 bases, the J end lost 4 bases, and 17 bases lay between the germline ends. CDR3 size: 15 residues. Written as DNA, the CDR3 is TGTGCCAGCAACAGTGCGGGGCTGGCTTACAATGAGCAGTTCTTC. Protein sequence: CASNSAGLAYNEQFF.

The chain's CDR3 is CASSLVDRSVNYGYTF. The DNA for the CDR3 is TGTGCCAGCAGCTTGGTAGACAGGTCCGTAAACTATGGCTACACCTTC. This chain links TRBV5-6 with TRBJ1-2, with a possible D match to TRBD1 (6 bases). This CDR3 has 16 amino acids. Trimming took 0 bases from V and 2 from J, leaving 14 bases between them. CDR1 SGHDT and CDR2 YYEEEE come from the germline V gene.

V and J are TRBV18 and TRBJ1-1; 7 nucleotides match TRBD1. Looked up from germline, CDR1 is KGHSH and CDR2 is LQKENI. Germline trimming cut 6 bases from V and 5 bases from J; bases unmatched to any gene: 9. This CDR3 is built from 14 residues. The CDR3 region has the DNA TGTGCCAGCTCCCCCGACAGGGAATTTACTGAAGCTTTCTTT. It yields the protein CASSPDREFTEAFF.

The chain is built from TRBV5-4 and TRBJ1-1; a possible D gene is TRBD1 (5 bases). CDR1 and CDR2 from the germline V gene are SGHNT and YYREEE (reference sequence). The V end lost 7 bases, the J end lost 1 base, and 8 bases lay between the germline ends. The CDR3 is made up of 12 amino acids. In DNA, the CDR3 is TGTGCCAGCTTAGGACAGAACACTGAAGCTTTCTTT. Translated, it gives CASLGQNTEAFF. Using reference TRBV5-4 and TRBJ1-1 for the parts outside the CDR3, the full variable domain is ETGVTQSPTHLIKTRGQQVTLRCSSQSGHNTVSWYQQALGQGPQFIFQYYREEENGRGNFPPRFSGLQFPNYSSELNVNALELDDSALYLCASLGQNTEAFFGQGTRLTVV.

The chain recombines TRBV3-1 (or the pseudogene TRBV3-2) with TRBJ2-3; no reliable D call. The CDR3 contains 13 residues. Germline CDR1 LGHDT, CDR2 YNNKEL (reference sequence). Between the trimmed V and J ends, which lost 1 base and 1 base, there was a span of 3 bases. CDR3 residues: CASSQVGTDTQYF. The CDR3 DNA sequence: TGTGCCAGCAGCCAAGTGGGCACAGATACGCAGTATTTT.

In its sample, this clone was seen a few times. The DNA for the CDR3 is TGTGCCAGCACCGACTACTCTGGAAACACCATATATTTT. It is translated as CASTDYSGNTIYF. This chain joins TRBV12-3 or TRBV12-4 and TRBJ1-3; D ambiguous. The CDR3 is made up of 13 amino acids. Trimming took off 7 bases at V and 0 bases at J, with 7 bases between the two ends.

V gene TRBV3-1 (or the pseudogene TRBV3-2) combines with J gene TRBJ2-2; 8 bases match TRBD1. Germline lookup yields CDR1 LGHDT and CDR2 YNNKEL (reference sequence). V lost 6 bases and J lost 7; bases outside the gene matches: 4. There are 13 residues in the CDR3. CDR3 sequence (DNA): TGTGCCAGCAGTTGGACAGGGATCGGGGAGCTGTTTTTT. Protein: CASSWTGIGELFF.

This chain uses TRBV30 with TRBJ1-1; D not certain. The ends were cut back, 5 bases at V and 7 bases at J, with 14 bases in the middle. The CDR3 runs to 12 residues. From germline, CDR1 is GTSNPN and CDR2 SVGIG (reference sequence). CDR3 protein: CAWGVGYGEAFF. The DNA of the CDR3 is TGTGCCTGGGGGGTAGGGTACGGTGAAGCTTTCTTT. The full variable domain, in which reference TRBV30 and TRBJ1-1 provide the parts outside the CDR3, is SQTIHQWPATLVQPVGSPLSLECTVEGTSNPNLYWYRQAAGRGLQLLFYSVGIGQISSEVPQNLSASRPQDRQFILSSKKLLLSDSGFYLCAWGVGYGEAFFGQGTRLTVV.

This sequence joins TRBV15 and TRBJ1-1; D is uncertain. The CDR3 consists of 13 residues. Germline assignment: CDR1 LNHNV and CDR2 YYDKDF (reference sequence). Trimming cost V 5 bases and J 7 bases, with 14 bases left between them. The CDR3 loop reads CATSPWTPGEAFF. CDR3 sequence (DNA): TGTGCCACCAGCCCGTGGACCCCAGGTGAAGCTTTCTTT.

The genes are TRBV5-1 and TRBJ2-2; D is possibly TRBD2 (5 bases). The CDR3 is made up of 15 amino acids. The germline CDR1 and CDR2 sequences are SGHRS and YFSETQ. Between the trimmed V and J ends, which lost 7 bases and 2 bases, there was a span of 15 bases. CDR3 in DNA: TGCGCCAGCGGCCGACACGGGGAAAACACCGGGGAGCTGTTTTTT. It translates to CASGRHGENTGELFF.

The J gene is TRBJ1-2, the V gene TRBV9, with D unresolved. V lost 0 bases, J lost 3 bases, and 9 bases lay in between. The germline CDR1 and CDR2 sequences are SGDLS and YYNGEE. The CDR3 totals 14 residues. The CDR3 DNA is TGTGCCAGCAGCGTAGGGACGGGAGACTATGGCTACACCTTC. Its protein is CASSVGTGDYGYTF.